Listed here are 24 T cell receptor beta chains from one sample, sequenced in a study of blood T cells in healthy people across ages (dated by TCRdb to between 2014 and 2017). Preparation of the library involved 5' RACE. Data came from an Illumina HiSeq 2500. A second roughly 6 to 11 cycle PCR used a sample-barcoded 5' primer and a J-beta primer mix. TCRdb applied fastp at Q25 and MiXCR to the public reads, then kept only in-frame beta chains. Rows are combined by CDR3 protein, so each entry shows the most common genes and DNA. A total of roughly 1.5 million distinct CDR3 sequences appear in this sample, 40% to 45% of them only once. The ten largest clones take up more than 4% of the sample. The source material was blood. These receptors originate from a woman in her late teens or twenties in good health.

The chain employs TRBV7-2 and TRBJ2-3; 8 nucleotides line up with TRBD2. Germline values: CDR1 SGHTA, CDR2 FQGNSA. CDR3 size: 15 residues. J gave up 6 bases and V 3 bases, and 8 bases lay outside the gene matches. DNA for the CDR3: TGTGCCAGCAGCTTGGAACCAGCGGGAGACGATACGCAGTATTTT. Its protein is CASSLEPAGDDTQYF.

V is TRBV19 and J is TRBJ2-1; the match to TRBD2 covers 10 bases. Germline V lookup: CDR1 LNHDA, CDR2 SQIVND (reference sequence). Germline trimming cut 9 bases from V and 6 bases from J; bases unmatched to any gene: 5. This CDR3 has 13 amino acids. The CDR3 is CASTSGGVNEQFF. CDR3 nucleotides: TGTGCCAGCACCAGCGGGGGGGTCAATGAGCAGTTCTTC.

The V gene is TRBV12-3 or TRBV12-4, the J gene TRBJ1-2; possible D gene TRBD1, 6 bases. Trimming shortened V by 1 base and J by 7 bases, and 7 bases separated the two germline ends. The CDR3 extends over 12 amino acids. The CDR3: CASSLVGAGYTF. The CDR3 coding sequence is TGTGCCAGCAGTTTAGTGGGGGCTGGCTACACCTTC.

There are a few counts of this clonotype. The chain employs TRBV20-1 and TRBJ1-2; the D gene is possibly TRBD1 (5 bases). V lost 6 bases and J lost 2, with 16 bases in between. The CDR3 is 14 residues long. Germline V CDR1 and CDR2: DFQATT, SNEGSKA (reference sequence). CDR3 in amino acids: CSAKSGSRNYGYTF. The CDR3 DNA follows: TGCAGTGCCAAGTCAGGGAGCCGGAACTATGGCTACACCTTC.

Regarding this clonotype: At one end the junction does not follow the germline gene, possibly because of a read error. The chain carries TRBV4-3 and TRBJ2-4, with 15 bases matching TRBD2. Germline CDR1 is LGHNA and CDR2 is YSLEER. This CDR3 has 17 residues. CDR3 amino acids: CASIQGTSGRLGNIQYF. The DNA for the CDR3 is TGCGCCAGCATCCAAGGGACTAGCGGGAGGTTGGGAAACATTCAGTACTTC.

This clonotype showed up many times. This sequence joins TRBV7-9 and TRBJ2-1; D not certain. Trimming took off 2 bases at V and 4 bases at J, with 12 bases between the two ends. The CDR3 totals 15 residues. Per germline, CDR1 SEHNR and CDR2 FQNEAQ (reference sequence). The CDR3, as DNA: TGTGCCAGCAGCTTAACCGGACCTTATTACAATGAGCAGTTCTTC. Its protein is CASSLTGPYYNEQFF.

The J gene is TRBJ1-1, the V gene TRBV4-2, with 8 bases that match TRBD1. Germline lookup yields CDR1 LGHNA and CDR2 YNFKEQ. J lost 5 bases, V lost 3 bases, and 11 bases had no gene match. This CDR3 is 16 amino acids long. The CDR3 sequence is CASSHQPGQGGTEAFF. For the CDR3, the DNA is TGTGCCAGCAGCCATCAACCTGGACAGGGCGGTACTGAAGCTTTCTTT.

The rearrangement joins TRBV5-1 to TRBJ1-1; possible D gene TRBD1, 5 bases. The CDR3 is made up of 14 amino acids. V lost 4 bases and J 3 bases, leaving 13 bases between the germline ends. Germline CDR1 is SGHRS and CDR2 is YFSETQ. The CDR3 spells CASSIRVEHTEAFF. In DNA form, the CDR3 reads TGCGCCAGCAGCATCAGGGTCGAGCACACTGAAGCTTTCTTT.

The chain uses TRBV9 and TRBJ1-3; D is ambiguous. V lost 0 bases and J lost 0, with 10 bases in between. The CDR3 is 16 residues long. CDR1 and CDR2 (germline): SGDLS, YYNGEE. CDR3 bases: TGTGCCAGCAGCGTAGCGTTTCCAGGCTCTGGAAACACCATATATTTT. Protein product: CASSVAFPGSGNTIYF.

This clonotype has a handful of counts. J is TRBJ1-1 and V is TRBV6-1; possible D gene TRBD1, 5 bases. The CDR3 is 13 residues long. CDR1 is MNHNS and CDR2 is SASEGT in the germline V gene. The V end lost 7 bases, the J end lost 5 bases, and 14 bases lay between the germline ends. Written as DNA, the CDR3 is TGTGCCAGCACGGACACAGTAGGGACTGAAGCTTTCTTT. It specifies CASTDTVGTEAFF.

The V and J genes are TRBV27 and TRBJ2-5; D not resolved. This CDR3 region has 12 residues. Per the germline V gene, CDR1 is MNHEY and CDR2 is SMNVEV (reference sequence). Trimming removed 4 bases at V and 4 bases at J, with 7 bases between. The CDR3 reads CASSSDPETQYF. CDR3 in DNA: TGTGCCAGCAGTTCAGACCCAGAGACCCAGTACTTC.

This clonotype has a count of ten or more. The V and J genes are TRBV20-1 and TRBJ2-3, with 7 bases lining up with TRBD2. This CDR3 region has 13 residues. CDR1 and CDR2 from the germline V gene are DFQATT and SNEGSKA (reference sequence). With 4 bases clipped from V and 2 bases from J, the junction kept 3 bases outside the gene matches. This CDR3 reads CSATSGPTDTQYF. For the CDR3, the DNA is TGCAGTGCTACTAGCGGACCCACAGATACGCAGTATTTT.

The sample holds a few counts of this clonotype. J is TRBJ2-1 and V is TRBV9, with 10 nucleotides matching TRBD2. The germline V gene has CDR1 SGDLS and CDR2 YYNGEE. V lost 3 bases and J lost 7; bases outside the gene matches: 7. There are 15 residues in the CDR3. The CDR3 loop is CASSAALAGVNEQFF. For the CDR3, the DNA is TGTGCCAGCAGCGCAGCCCTAGCGGGAGTGAATGAGCAGTTCTTC.

The chain carries TRBV6-5 and TRBJ2-1; D may be TRBD1 (6 bases). V lost 9 bases, J lost 8 bases, and 17 bases lay in between. The CDR3 sequence is 13 residues long. Germline CDR1 reads MNHEY; CDR2 reads SVGAGI. The CDR3 DNA sequence: TGTGCCAGTACTAACACAGGGCGCTATGAGCAGTTCTTC. This sequence encodes CASTNTGRYEQFF.

This clonotype has only a few counts. The V call is TRBV29-1, the J call TRBJ2-5; 12 bases match TRBD2. Losses at the gene ends were 4 bases for V and 11 bases for J; bases not matched to a gene: 17. CDR1 SQVTM and CDR2 ANQGSEA come from the germline V gene. The CDR3 contains 16 residues. CDR3 residues: CSVVNGLAGTYNEQYF. The CDR3 nucleotides read TGCAGCGTTGTTAACGGACTAGCGGGAACCTACAATGAGCAGTACTTC.

The chain has TRBV6-2 or TRBV6-3 and TRBJ2-7; D ambiguous. The J call may be in error: the DNA end matches TRBJ2-5 better. CDR3 length: 12 amino acids. Germline V gives CDR1 MNHEY, CDR2 SVGEGT. For the CDR3, the DNA is TGTGCCAGCAGGGCCCTCTCGGGGACCCAGTACTTC. Amino acid sequence: CASRALSGTQYF.

The gene calls are TRBV29-1 and TRBJ2-4, with a weak D call TRBD2 (5 bases). The germline V gene encodes CDR1 SQVTM and CDR2 ANQGSEA. This CDR3 has 12 residues. Trimming removed 7 bases at V and 7 bases at J, with 14 bases between. The DNA of the CDR3 is TGCAGCGCGGCCGGGAATCGGAACATTCAGTACTTC. This gives the protein CSAAGNRNIQYF.

This clonotype was seen only a few times. The chain employs TRBV28 and TRBJ1-5, with TRBD1 matching over 9 bases. Germline loops: CDR1 MDHEN, CDR2 SYDVKM. The trim removed 6 bases at V and 1 base at J, leaving 7 bases unmatched. The CDR3 has 16 residues. The CDR3 spells CASRSTGGQSNQPQHF. The DNA for the CDR3 is TGTGCCAGCAGATCGACAGGGGGTCAAAGCAATCAGCCCCAGCATTTT.

The table lists this clonotype with a few counts. V usage is TRBV28 and J usage is TRBJ2-5; TRBD2 matches at 7 bases. The J call is in doubt because the DNA end fits TRBJ2-7 better. The CDR3 totals 15 residues. CDR1 is MDHEN and CDR2 is SYDVKM in the germline V gene. The CDR3 protein is CASSLPGGGGYEQYF. In DNA, the CDR3 is TGTGCCAGCAGTTTACCGGGAGGTGGGGGCTACGAGCAGTACTTC.

The J gene is TRBJ1-5, the V gene TRBV7-2; 9 bases are shared with TRBD1. V lost 5 bases and J lost 5; bases outside the gene matches: 4. This CDR3 comprises 14 residues. The germline gives CDR1 SGHTA, CDR2 FQGNSA. The CDR3 loop reads CASSLQGAYQPQHF. The CDR3 DNA reads as TGTGCCAGCAGCCTACAGGGGGCATATCAGCCCCAGCATTTT.

The V gene is TRBV4-1, the J gene TRBJ1-4, with D hard to call. The CDR3 contains 14 residues. Trimming shortened V by 0 bases and J by 7 bases, and 9 bases separated the two germline ends. Germline assignment: CDR1 MGHRA and CDR2 YSYEKL. CDR3 region: CASSQEAQREKLFF. The DNA for the CDR3 is TGCGCCAGCAGCCAAGAGGCCCAGCGTGAAAAACTGTTTTTT.

This clonotype turned up a few times. The rearrangement uses TRBV10-2 and TRBJ2-2; 7 bases are a match to TRBD1. Losses at the gene ends were 6 bases for V and 6 bases for J; bases not matched to a gene: 10. The CDR3 sequence is 15 residues long. CDR1 and CDR2 from the germline V gene are WSHSY and SAAADI. The chain's CDR3 is CASSRQGTLSGELFF. CDR3 nucleotides: TGCGCCAGCAGCAGACAGGGTACTCTTTCCGGGGAGCTGTTTTTT.

Worth noting for this clonotype: At one end the junction does not follow the germline gene, possibly because of a read error. The chain links TRBV20-1 to TRBJ1-5; D might be TRBD1 (5 bases). This CDR3 has 14 residues. The germline CDR1 and CDR2 sequences are DFQATT and SNEGSKA (reference sequence). CDR3 amino acids: CSARRGAFNQPQHF. CDR3 DNA sequence: TGCAGCGCTAGGCGTGGGGCCTTCAATCAGCCCCAGCATTTT.

The chain employs TRBV6-2 or TRBV6-3 and TRBJ2-5; unclear D gene. The tail of the sequence fits TRBJ2-7 better, so the J call may be wrong. The CDR3 loop spans 12 amino acids. Germline CDR1 and CDR2: MNHEY and SVGEGT. Here the CDR3 DNA reads TGTGCCAGCAGTTACTTGTCCGGCGAGCAGTACTTC. Translating it yields CASSYLSGEQYF.